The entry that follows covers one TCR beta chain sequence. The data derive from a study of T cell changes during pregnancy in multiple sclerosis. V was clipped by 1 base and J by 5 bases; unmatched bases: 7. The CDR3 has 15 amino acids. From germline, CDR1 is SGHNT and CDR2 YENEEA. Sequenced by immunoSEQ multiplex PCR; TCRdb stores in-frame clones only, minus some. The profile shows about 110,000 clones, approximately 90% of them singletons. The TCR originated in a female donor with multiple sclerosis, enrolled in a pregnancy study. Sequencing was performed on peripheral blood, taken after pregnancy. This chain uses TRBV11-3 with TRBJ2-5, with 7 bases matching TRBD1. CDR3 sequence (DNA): TGTGCCAGCAGCTTAGCCCCGACAGGGACCGAGACCCAGTACTTC. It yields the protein CASSLAPTGTETQYF.